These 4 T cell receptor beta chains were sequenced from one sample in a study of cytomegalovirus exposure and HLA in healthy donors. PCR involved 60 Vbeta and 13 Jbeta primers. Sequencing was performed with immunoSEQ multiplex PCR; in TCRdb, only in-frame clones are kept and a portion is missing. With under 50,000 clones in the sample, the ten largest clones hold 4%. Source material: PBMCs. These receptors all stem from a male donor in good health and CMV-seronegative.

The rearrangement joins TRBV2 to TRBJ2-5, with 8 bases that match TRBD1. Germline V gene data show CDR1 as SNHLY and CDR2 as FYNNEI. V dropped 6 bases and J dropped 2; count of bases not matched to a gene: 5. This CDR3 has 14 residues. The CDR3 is CASSLDRVQETQYF. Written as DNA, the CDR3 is TGTGCCAGCAGCCTGGACAGGGTGCAAGAGACCCAGTACTTC.

CDR3 coding DNA: TGTGCCAGCAGCCACGGGGATGAGCAGTTCTTC. Translating it yields CASSHGDEQFF. The chain carries TRBV14 and TRBJ2-1, with a weak D call TRBD2 (5 bases). Trimming took off 3 bases at V and 8 bases at J, with 5 bases between the two ends. This CDR3 spans 11 amino acids. Germline V gives CDR1 SGHDN, CDR2 FVKESK.

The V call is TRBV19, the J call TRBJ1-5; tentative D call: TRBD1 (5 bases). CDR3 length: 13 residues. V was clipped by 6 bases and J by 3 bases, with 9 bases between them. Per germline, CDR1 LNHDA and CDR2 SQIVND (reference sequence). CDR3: CASRGALNQPQHF. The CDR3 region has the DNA TGTGCCAGTAGAGGGGCTCTCAATCAGCCCCAGCATTTT.

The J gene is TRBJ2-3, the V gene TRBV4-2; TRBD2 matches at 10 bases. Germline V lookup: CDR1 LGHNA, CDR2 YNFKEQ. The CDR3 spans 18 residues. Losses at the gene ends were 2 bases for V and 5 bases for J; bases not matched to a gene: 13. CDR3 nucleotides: TGTGCCAGCAGCCAAAAAAGCGGGGGGGCTTTGGCTGTAGATACGCAGTATTTT. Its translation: CASSQKSGGALAVDTQYF.